These 26 T cell receptor beta chains share one sample of origin, sequenced in a study of cytomegalovirus exposure and HLA in healthy donors. PCR was performed using 60 Vbeta and 13 Jbeta primers. Sequencing was performed with immunoSEQ multiplex PCR; in TCRdb, only in-frame clones are kept and a portion is missing. The sample lists under 110,000 clones, roughly four fifths seen once, with about 3.6% in the top ten. Sequencing was performed on PBMCs. These receptor sequences come from a man aged 60 to 69 in good health and CMV-seronegative.

In regard to this clone: An end of the junction differs from the germline gene, which may be a read error. The chain recombines TRBV19 with TRBJ1-1, with D possibly matching TRBD1 (6 bases). The CDR3 has 14 residues. The germline CDR1 and CDR2 sequences are LNHDA and SQIVND (reference sequence). The CDR3 protein is CASSIDWGPSRRNF. DNA for the CDR3: TGTGCCAGTAGTATAGATTGGGGGCCCTCACGGCGAAACTTT.

The V call is TRBV28, the J call TRBJ2-4; 8 nucleotides line up with TRBD1. This CDR3 region has 14 residues. V was pared by 3 bases and J by 9 bases, with 7 bases of the junction left unmatched. Germline CDR1 reads MDHEN; CDR2 reads SYDVKM. As DNA, the CDR3 is TGTGCCAGCAGTTTGACAGGGGAACTACGCATTCAGTACTTC. It codes for CASSLTGELRIQYF.

The chain combines TRBV9 with TRBJ1-1; D gene uncertain. Trimming removed 5 bases from V and 7 bases from J, with 12 bases in between. Germline V gives CDR1 SGDLS, CDR2 YYNGEE. The CDR3 runs to 12 residues. As DNA, the CDR3 is TGTGCCAGCAGGCCCGGGGAAAGTGAAGCTTTCTTT. It encodes CASRPGESEAFF. Using reference TRBV9 and TRBJ1-1 for the parts outside the CDR3, the full variable domain is DSGVTQTPKHLITATGQRVTLRCSPRSGDLSVYWYQQSLDQGLQFLIQYYNGEERAKGNILERFSAQQFPDLHSELNLSSLELGDSALYFCASRPGESEAFFGQGTRLTVV.

This clone has just one count. The V and J genes are TRBV4-2 and TRBJ1-5; 9 bases agree with TRBD1. Germline CDR1 is LGHNA and CDR2 is YNFKEQ. V lost 4 bases and J lost 6; bases outside the gene matches: 16. The CDR3 is 18 amino acids. The CDR3 nucleotides read TGTGCCAGCAGCCCATCCCCCCCCTATACAGGGGGCGGTCAGCCCCAGCATTTT. It translates to CASSPSPPYTGGGQPQHF.

This chain links TRBV27 with TRBJ2-7, with 7 positions matching TRBD1. Germline V gene data show CDR1 as MNHEY and CDR2 as SMNVEV (reference sequence). CDR3 length: 13 amino acids. V was clipped by 5 bases and J by 4 bases; unmatched bases: 5. The CDR3: CASSIDRDYEQYF. The CDR3 DNA follows: TGTGCCAGCAGTATTGACAGGGATTACGAGCAGTACTTC.

The chain carries TRBV10-3 and TRBJ2-3; weak D call: TRBD2 (7 bases). V dropped 8 bases and J dropped 3 bases, with 15 bases sitting between them. CDR1 is ENHRY and CDR2 is SYGVKD in the germline V gene. The CDR3 has 14 residues. The CDR3 sequence is CAISKGGDTDTQYF. The CDR3 nucleotides read TGTGCCATCTCAAAGGGGGGGGATACAGATACGCAGTATTTT.

The chain uses TRBV5-1 and TRBJ1-1; a weak D match, TRBD1 (5 bases). Trimming pared 0 bases from V and 3 bases from J, leaving 12 bases between. The germline V gene has CDR1 SGHRS and CDR2 YFSETQ. There are 15 residues in the CDR3. The CDR3 here is CASSLGSSQDTEAFF. The DNA for the CDR3 is TGCGCCAGCAGCTTGGGGAGTTCACAGGACACTGAAGCTTTCTTT.

The DNA for the CDR3 is TGTGCCAGCAGCAATATTGGAGGTCTGGAGACCCAGTACTTC. As protein: CASSNIGGLETQYF. This rearrangement joins TRBV21-1 to TRBJ2-5; the D call of TRBD2 is as the table states it, not checked on the DNA. TRBV21-1 is flagged as a pseudogene. The CDR3 loop spans 14 amino acids.

This clone was observed a handful of times. This chain uses TRBV27 with TRBJ1-1, with D possibly being TRBD1 (6 bases). CDR1 and CDR2 (germline): MNHEY, SMNVEV (reference sequence). The V and J ends lost 2 bases and 5 bases respectively, with 12 bases between them. This CDR3 region has 14 residues. The CDR3 DNA reads as TGTGCCAGCAGTTTAGTCGTAGGGGGTACTGAAGCTTTCTTT. This encodes CASSLVVGGTEAFF.

The chain uses TRBV7-2 and TRBJ1-1; TRBD1 agrees at 7 bases. Germline values: CDR1 SGHTA, CDR2 FQGNSA. The CDR3 covers 14 residues. The V gene end was trimmed by 3 bases and the J gene end by 5 bases; junction bases not matched to a gene: 6. The CDR3 here is CASSFRTGYTEAFF. In DNA form, the CDR3 reads TGTGCCAGCAGCTTTCGGACAGGTTATACTGAAGCTTTCTTT.

The chain has TRBV5-8 and TRBJ1-6; D is undetermined. There are 17 residues in the CDR3. The ends were cut back, 4 bases at V and 0 bases at J, with 14 bases in the middle. The germline V gene has CDR1 SGHTS and CDR2 YDEGEE. DNA of the CDR3: TGTGCCAGCAGCCTGACAAGGATGAGCTCCTATAATTCACCCCTCCACTTT. Protein: CASSLTRMSSYNSPLHF.

V is TRBV19 and J is TRBJ1-2, with 10 bases lining up with TRBD1. Germline CDR1 is LNHDA and CDR2 is SQIVND (reference sequence). Losses at the gene ends were 3 bases for V and 4 bases for J; bases not matched to a gene: 8. The CDR3 covers 16 residues. The DNA of the CDR3 is TGTGCCAGTAGTATTCCCGGGACAGGGGAGTCCTATGGCTACACCTTC. This gives the protein CASSIPGTGESYGYTF.

This clone was detected a few times. The rearrangement joins TRBV7-2 to TRBJ2-3; D is unresolved. The CDR3 has 13 amino acids. Germline V gene sequence: CDR1 SGHTA, CDR2 FQGNSA. The V end was cut by 1 base, the J end by 6 bases, with 8 bases between. DNA for the CDR3: TGTGCCAGCAGCTTAGTGAGAGGTGATACGCAGTATTTT. Translation: CASSLVRGDTQYF.

The rearrangement uses TRBV4-2 and TRBJ1-4; perhaps TRBD1 as D (6 bases). The V and J ends lost 1 base and 8 bases respectively, with 14 bases between them. CDR3 length: 15 residues. Germline V lookup: CDR1 LGHNA, CDR2 YNFKEQ. CDR3 sequence reads: CASSQARQVGEKLFF. For the CDR3, the DNA is TGTGCCAGCAGCCAAGCCCGACAGGTTGGCGAAAAACTGTTTTTT.

The V gene is TRBV29-1, the J gene TRBJ1-4; possibly TRBD1 for D (5 bases). V gave up 3 bases and J gave up 8 bases, with 13 bases separating them. The germline CDR1 and CDR2 sequences are SQVTM and ANQGSEA. The length of the CDR3 is 13 residues. CDR3 coding DNA: TGCAGCGTTGAGACAGCAAAGGACGAAAAACTGTTTTTT. Its translation is CSVETAKDEKLFF.

V and J are TRBV9 and TRBJ1-1, with D perhaps matching TRBD1 (5 bases). V was cut by 4 bases and J by 3 bases, with 13 bases left in between. Germline CDR1 SGDLS, CDR2 YYNGEE. This CDR3 region has 14 residues. The CDR3 sequence is CASSPGRDYTEAFF. The CDR3 DNA sequence: TGTGCCAGCAGCCCGGGTAGGGACTACACTGAAGCTTTCTTT.

This clone appeared a single time. V is TRBV19 and J is TRBJ1-4; D possibly corresponds to TRBD1 (5 bases). V lost 4 bases and J lost 4, with 7 bases in between. The germline gives CDR1 LNHDA, CDR2 SQIVND (reference sequence). The CDR3 runs to 13 residues. The CDR3 DNA sequence: TGTGCCAGTAGTAACAGGATTAATGAAAAACTGTTTTTT. Translating it yields CASSNRINEKLFF.

This CDR3 is CASSLGALETQYF. CDR3 in DNA: TGTGCCAGCAGCTTGGGGGCCCTGGAGACCCAGTACTTC. The V call is TRBV7-2, the J call TRBJ2-5, with D possibly TRBD1 on 6 matching bases. CDR1 is SGHTA and CDR2 is FQGNSA in the germline V gene. This CDR3 is 13 amino acids long. V lost 3 bases to trimming and J lost 5 bases, with 10 bases between them.

The V call is TRBV28, the J call TRBJ1-1; possible D gene TRBD1, 6 bases. The V gene's germline CDR1 is MDHEN and CDR2 SYDVKM. The CDR3 length is 15 residues. Trimming left V 7 bases short and J 3 bases short, with 18 bases between. CDR3 sequence (DNA): TGTGCCAGCACCGGGGGGGGCGCGGGGGACACTGAAGCTTTCTTT. Amino acid sequence: CASTGGGAGDTEAFF. The full variable domain, completed using reference TRBV28 and TRBJ1-1, is DVKVTQSSRYLVKRTGEKVFLECVQDMDHENMFWYRQDPGLGLRLIYFSYDVKMKEKGDIPEGYSVSREKKERFSLILESASTNQTSMYLCASTGGGAGDTEAFFGQGTRLTVV.

The CDR3 DNA reads as TGTGCCAGCAGCTTGGGGCTCAATCAGCCCCAGCATTTT. Amino acids: CASSLGLNQPQHF. V and J are TRBV5-6 and TRBJ1-5; D call uncertain. This CDR3 region has 13 residues. Germline values: CDR1 SGHDT, CDR2 YYEEEE. Trimming pared 0 bases from V and 3 bases from J, leaving 4 bases between.

This clone has just one count. The rearrangement joins TRBV7-2 to TRBJ1-5; D is possibly TRBD1 (6 bases). Germline V gene lookup returns CDR1 SGHTA and CDR2 FQGNSA. The V gene lost 5 bases and the J gene lost 3 bases, with 17 bases spanning the gap. The CDR3 contains 16 residues. CDR3 DNA: TGTGCCAGCAGCCCCGAGGGCAGGGGAATCAATCAGCCCCAGCATTTT. This encodes CASSPEGRGINQPQHF.

Written as DNA, the CDR3 is TGTGCCAGCAGCTTAGACTCAGGGGACGCAACTAATGAAAAACTGTTTTTT. Translation: CASSLDSGDATNEKLFF. The chain couples TRBV11-2 to TRBJ1-4; D might be TRBD1 (6 bases). This CDR3 contains 17 residues. The germline V and J ends were trimmed by 0 bases and 0 bases, with 11 bases remaining between them. Germline V gene lookup returns CDR1 SGHAT and CDR2 FQNNGV.

The gene calls are TRBV7-9 and TRBJ1-2, with D maybe TRBD1 (6 bases). Trimming cost V 6 bases and J 7 bases, with 21 bases left between them. CDR1 SEHNR and CDR2 FQNEAQ come from the germline V gene (reference sequence). The CDR3 consists of 15 residues. This chain's CDR3 is CASRLKPRQATGYTF. The CDR3, as DNA: TGTGCCAGCAGACTTAAGCCCCGACAGGCCACTGGCTACACCTTC.

This chain joins TRBV4-1 and TRBJ1-2; TRBD1 is a possible D gene (6 bases). Germline V lookup: CDR1 MGHRA, CDR2 YSYEKL. The CDR3 has 14 residues. The V and J ends lost 4 bases and 4 bases respectively, with 13 bases between them. Here the CDR3 reads CASSRGQLGYGYTF. CDR3 nucleotides: TGCGCCAGCAGCCGAGGACAGTTGGGCTATGGCTACACCTTC.

The chain recombines TRBV7-9 with TRBJ1-1; D not resolved. Deletions cut 3 bases from V and 0 bases from J, with 5 bases between. Germline CDR1 SEHNR, CDR2 FQNEAQ (reference sequence). This CDR3 is 13 amino acids long. The DNA of the CDR3 is TGTGCCAGCAGCTTCGCAGTGAACACTGAAGCTTTCTTT. Its translation is CASSFAVNTEAFF.

The sample holds one count of this clone. The V call is TRBV5-8, the J call TRBJ1-1; tentative D call: TRBD1 (5 bases). Per germline, CDR1 SGHTS and CDR2 YDEGEE. V shed 1 base and J shed 0 bases, with 10 bases lying between them. The CDR3 contains 15 residues. For the CDR3, the DNA is TGTGCCAGCAGCTTGTCCCAGGGAATGAACACTGAAGCTTTCTTT. It codes for CASSLSQGMNTEAFF. Together with reference TRBV5-8 and TRBJ1-1, the CDR3 gives the full variable domain: EAGVTQSPTHLIKTRGQQATLRCSPISGHTSVYWYQQALGLGLQFLLWYDEGEERNRGNFPPRFSGRQFPNYSSELNVNALELEDSALYLCASSLSQGMNTEAFFGQGTRLTVV.